The sequence of this TCR beta chain was determined in a study of blood T cell repertoires in COVID-19. Whole-study context: The origin of the acute and convalescent COVID-19 samples was the United States, Italy and Spain. Sample material is recorded as cDNA or gDNA derived from T cells, B-cell-depleted T cells, or PBMCs.

This CDR3 has 12 amino acids. Germline-derived CDR1 and CDR2 are MDHEN and SYDVKM. V gave up 6 bases and J gave up 5 bases, with 10 bases separating them. Profiling relied on immunoSEQ multiplex PCR, and the TCRdb table lists in-frame clones only, not all of them. This table holds 110,000 to 150,000 clones, approximately 80% found once. The sequencing sample was made of peripheral blood. The origin of this receptor is a woman in her fifties or sixties with acute or convalescent COVID-19. The chain employs TRBV28 and TRBJ1-2, with D maybe TRBD1 (6 bases). CDR3 sequence: CASSRRGYGYTF. The CDR3 DNA reads TGTGCCAGCAGCCGTAGGGGGTATGGCTACACCTTC.